This is a list of T cell receptor beta chains from one sample in a study of blood T cell repertoires in COVID-19. TCRdb's copy holds only in-frame clones and misses some; the assay was immunoSEQ multiplex PCR. The profile shows fewer than 300,000 clones, 81% of them singletons. Sequencing was done on a sample of peripheral blood. These receptors all stem from a woman aged 55-69 years with active or convalescent COVID-19. The CDR3 runs from the conserved cysteine through the conserved F or W. The order of the fields is D gene, V gene, clone size, J gene, CDR3 DNA, CDR3 protein. The D gene is left open where the match is weak. Only some rows state a clone size, as once, few, many or a class for expanded clones.

D: -; V: TRBV5-1; size: -; J: TRBJ2-5; DNA: TGCGCCAGCAGCGGGGTGGGGGGACAAGAGACCCAGTACTTC; CDR3: CASSGVGGQETQYF
D: -; V: TRBV7-7; size: -; J: TRBJ2-2; DNA: TGTGCCAGCAGCTTAGGCTTGTCCATACTTAGTACCGGGGAGCTGTTTTTT; CDR3: CASSLGLSILSTGELFF
D: TRBD2; V: TRBV29-1; size: -; J: TRBJ2-1; DNA: TGCAGCGCCAATCTAGCGGACTCCTACAATGAGCAGTTCTTC; CDR3: CSANLADSYNEQFF
D: TRBD2; V: TRBV20-1; size: -; J: TRBJ2-1; DNA: TGCAGTGCTAGTACCCCCCGGGGGGTGGGGTACAATGAGCAGTTCTTC; CDR3: CSASTPRGVGYNEQFF
D: TRBD1; V: TRBV19; size: -; J: TRBJ1-1; DNA: TGTGCCAGTAAGTCCGGGACAGGGGGCAGGGATACTGAAGCTTTCTTT; CDR3: CASKSGTGGRDTEAFF
D: -; V: TRBV9; size: once; J: TRBJ2-2; DNA: TGTGCCAGCAGCAGGCCAGGAAACACCGGGGAGCTGTTTTTT; CDR3: CASSRPGNTGELFF
D: TRBD1; V: TRBV7-2; size: -; J: TRBJ1-6; DNA: TGTGCCAGCAGCTGGGACAGGACCAATTCACCCCTCCACTTT; CDR3: CASSWDRTNSPLHF
D: TRBD1; V: TRBV7-8; size: once; J: TRBJ2-1; DNA: TGTGCCAGCAGAGACAGGGGGCGTTCTTTAGGCAATGAGCAGTTCTTC; CDR3: CASRDRGRSLGNEQFF
D: -; V: TRBV7-2; size: -; J: TRBJ2-1; DNA: TGTGCCAGCAGCTTAGCGCGAGGTGGTGAGCAGTTCTTC; CDR3: CASSLARGGEQFF
D: TRBD1; V: TRBV10-3; size: once; J: TRBJ1-1; DNA: TGTGCCATCACCGGACAGGGCACGAACACTGAAGCTTTCTTT; CDR3: CAITGQGTNTEAFF
D: TRBD1; V: TRBV2; size: -; J: TRBJ2-7; DNA: TGTGCCAGCAGTAAGGAGGGACAGGGAGGGAACGAGCAGTACTTC; CDR3: CASSKEGQGGNEQYF
D: -; V: TRBV19; size: -; J: TRBJ1-2; DNA: TGTGCCAGTATCCCCCTCTCAGGGTCCAACTATGGCTACACCTTC; CDR3: CASIPLSGSNYGYTF
D: -; V: TRBV7-9; size: -; J: TRBJ2-5; DNA: TGTGCCAGCAGCTTAGCGACGCAGGTTGAGACCCAGTACTTC; CDR3: CASSLATQVETQYF
D: TRBD1; V: TRBV27; size: -; J: TRBJ2-5; DNA: TGTGCCAGCAGCCATGGGGGGGGACAGGGGGAGATACAAGAGACCCAGTACTTC; CDR3: CASSHGGGQGEIQETQYF
D: TRBD1; V: TRBV7-2; size: -; J: TRBJ1-6; DNA: TGTGCCAGCAGCCTTGGACAGGGACATAATTCACCCCTCCACTTT; CDR3: CASSLGQGHNSPLHF
D: -; V: TRBV5-1; size: -; J: TRBJ1-2; DNA: TGCGCCAGCAGAGTCGGCGGTAACTATGGCTACACCTTC; CDR3: CASRVGGNYGYTF
D: TRBD1; V: TRBV6-2/TRBV6-3; size: -; J: TRBJ2-7; DNA: TGTGCCAGCAGTTACCCAAGGACAGGGGGCTACGAGCAGTACTTC; CDR3: CASSYPRTGGYEQYF
D: -; V: TRBV27; size: -; J: TRBJ1-5; DNA: TGTGCCAGCAGTTTATCCCGACAGAACAATCAGCCCCAGCATTTT; CDR3: CASSLSRQNNQPQHF
D: -; V: TRBV19; size: -; J: TRBJ1-1; DNA: TGTGCCAGTAGTATAGGCGTGGGCCCAGATGAAGCTTTCTTT; CDR3: CASSIGVGPDEAFF
D: -; V: TRBV9; size: -; J: TRBJ2-4; DNA: TGTGCCAGCAGCGTATATACAGGGAACAGTCTGGGCAAAAACATTCAGTACTTC; CDR3: CASSVYTGNSLGKNIQYF
D: TRBD2; V: TRBV18; size: -; J: TRBJ2-3; DNA: TGTGCCAGCTCACCACGGACTAGCGGGGGGGTCACAGATACGCAGTATTTT; CDR3: CASSPRTSGGVTDTQYF
D: -; V: TRBV27; size: -; J: TRBJ1-1; DNA: TGTGCCAGCAGGGTAGGTGGAGTTGGGACTGAAGCTTTCTTT; CDR3: CASRVGGVGTEAFF
D: -; V: TRBV29-1; size: once; J: TRBJ1-1; DNA: TGCAGCGTCGCGACAGGAGTGAACACTGAAGCTTTCTTT; CDR3: CSVATGVNTEAFF
D: -; V: TRBV7-9; size: -; J: TRBJ2-7; DNA: TGTGCCAGCAGCTTAAAAACCTCGGGACATGCCGCGTACGAGCAGTACTTC; CDR3: CASSLKTSGHAAYEQYF
D: -; V: TRBV12-3/TRBV12-4; size: -; J: TRBJ2-2; DNA: TGTGCCAGCACCTGGACAGCCGGGGAGCTGTTTTTT; CDR3: CASTWTAGELFF
D: -; V: TRBV4-1; size: -; J: TRBJ1-2; DNA: TGCGCCAGCAGCCAACCTACAGGGTTCTATGGCTACACCTTC; CDR3: CASSQPTGFYGYTF
D: -; V: TRBV5-6; size: -; J: TRBJ1-5; DNA: TGTGCCAGCAGCTTCCCGGGTCAGCCCCAGCATTTT; CDR3: CASSFPGQPQHF
D: TRBD2; V: TRBV19; size: -; J: TRBJ2-1; DNA: TGTGCCAGTAGTCCCGGACTAGCGGGGGGCTACAATGAGCAGTTCTTC; CDR3: CASSPGLAGGYNEQFF
D: TRBD1; V: TRBV19; size: once; J: TRBJ2-1; DNA: TGTGCCAGTAGTGCCGCCGGACAGGGGGCGCGTAATGAGCAGTTCTTC; CDR3: CASSAAGQGARNEQFF
D: TRBD1; V: TRBV14; size: -; J: TRBJ2-7; DNA: TGTGCCAGCAGCCAAATGAACAGGGGGGTCTACGAGCAGTACTTC; CDR3: CASSQMNRGVYEQYF
D: -; V: TRBV5-1; size: -; J: TRBJ2-6; DNA: TGCGCCAGCAGCTCCGTTCACAGCACTGGGGCCAACGTCCTGACTTTC; CDR3: CASSSVHSTGANVLTF
D: -; V: TRBV27; size: -; J: TRBJ1-6; DNA: TGTGCCAGCAGTTTTGAGGGTTATAATTCACCCCTCCACTTT; CDR3: CASSFEGYNSPLHF
D: TRBD2; V: TRBV9; size: once; J: TRBJ2-1; DNA: TGTGCCAGCAGCCCCCGTGGTAGCGGGGCCTCCTACAATGAGCAGTTCTTC; CDR3: CASSPRGSGASYNEQFF
D: -; V: TRBV6-5; size: -; J: TRBJ1-5; DNA: TGTGCCAGCCCGAGGTACCAGCCCCAGCATTTT; CDR3: CASPRYQPQHF
D: -; V: TRBV7-9; size: -; J: TRBJ1-1; DNA: TGTGCCAGCAGCACATCACCCTCTCTTGAAGCTTTCTTT; CDR3: CASSTSPSLEAFF
D: TRBD1; V: TRBV5-6; size: -; J: TRBJ1-2; DNA: TGTGCCAGCAGCCCCACACGGTGGGGCACAGGGGCCGGCGGCTACACCTTC; CDR3: CASSPTRWGTGAGGYTF
D: TRBD1; V: TRBV5-4; size: -; J: TRBJ2-7; DNA: TGTGCCAGCAGCCAAACAGGGGCCTACGAGCAGTACTTC; CDR3: CASSQTGAYEQYF
D: TRBD1; V: TRBV11-2; size: few; J: TRBJ2-7; DNA: TGTGCCAGCCGACGGACAGGATGGGACGAGCAGTACTTC; CDR3: CASRRTGWDEQYF
D: -; V: TRBV4-1; size: -; J: TRBJ2-6; DNA: TGCGCCAGCAGCCACGTAGGGGAACCTGGGGCCAACGTCCTGACTTTC; CDR3: CASSHVGEPGANVLTF